This TCR beta chain was recorded in a study of cytotoxic CD8 clonotypes in ibrutinib-treated CLL. For the study at large: Within the patient group, some 11 were relapsed/refractory and 15 treatment-naive, and 17 to 18 were IGHV unmutated.

This CDR3 comprises 13 residues. Trimming took 7 bases from V and 2 from J, leaving 14 bases between them. Germline V lookup: CDR1 SQVTM, CDR2 ANQGSEA. Investigators sought sequencing depths of between 1 in 200,000 and 1 in 1 million T cells. The method was immunoSEQ multiplex PCR; TCRdb's version includes in-frame clones alone and lacks a portion of them. The table lists 110,000 to 150,000 clones, roughly three quarters of them singletons. The input for sequencing was PBMCs, taken after 12 months of ibrutinib treatment. The TCR was taken from a human donor with chronic lymphocytic leukemia. The rearrangement joins TRBV29-1 to TRBJ1-1, with D possibly matching TRBD1 (6 bases). The CDR3 is CSGTGQPNTEAFF. CDR3 nucleotide sequence: TGCAGCGGGACCGGACAGCCCAACACTGAAGCTTTCTTT.